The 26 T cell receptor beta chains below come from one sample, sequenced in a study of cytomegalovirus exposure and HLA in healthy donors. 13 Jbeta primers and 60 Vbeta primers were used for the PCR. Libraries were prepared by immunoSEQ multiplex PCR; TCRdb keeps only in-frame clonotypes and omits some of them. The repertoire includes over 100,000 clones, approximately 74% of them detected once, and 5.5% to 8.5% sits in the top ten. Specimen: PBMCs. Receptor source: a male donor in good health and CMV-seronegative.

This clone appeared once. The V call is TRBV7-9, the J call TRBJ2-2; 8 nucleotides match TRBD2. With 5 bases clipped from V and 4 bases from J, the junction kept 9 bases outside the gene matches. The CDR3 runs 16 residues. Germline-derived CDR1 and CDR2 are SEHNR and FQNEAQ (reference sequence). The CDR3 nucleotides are TGTGCCAGCAGCCCCTTTTTCAGCGGGGGCACCGGGGAGCTGTTTTTT. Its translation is CASSPFFSGGTGELFF. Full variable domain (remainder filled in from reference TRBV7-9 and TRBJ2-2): DTGVSQNPRHKITKRGQNVTFRCDPISEHNRLYWYRQTLGQGPEFLTYFQNEAQLEKSRLLSDRFSAERPKGSFSTLEIQRTEQGDSAMYLCASSPFFSGGTGELFFGEGSRLTVL.

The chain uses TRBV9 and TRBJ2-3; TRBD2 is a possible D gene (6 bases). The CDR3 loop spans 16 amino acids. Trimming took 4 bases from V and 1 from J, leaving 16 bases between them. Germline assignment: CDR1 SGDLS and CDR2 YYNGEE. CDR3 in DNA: TGTGCCAGCAGCCCTCACTTTGGAGGGGGCACAGATACGCAGTATTTT. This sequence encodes CASSPHFGGGTDTQYF.

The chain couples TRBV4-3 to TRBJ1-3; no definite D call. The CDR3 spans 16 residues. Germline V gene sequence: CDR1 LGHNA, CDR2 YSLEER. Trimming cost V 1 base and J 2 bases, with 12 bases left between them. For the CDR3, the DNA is TGCGCCAGCAGCCAAGTAAAGGGTAGCGCTGGAAACACCATATATTTT. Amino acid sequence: CASSQVKGSAGNTIYF.

DNA for the CDR3: TGTGCCAGCAGCTTGGCCGGAGGCACAGATACGCAGTATTTT. Translated, it gives CASSLAGGTDTQYF. The chain joins TRBV5-8 to TRBJ2-3; unclear D gene. Between the trimmed V and J ends, which lost 0 bases and 1 base, there was a span of 6 bases. The CDR3 has 14 amino acids. Germline loops: CDR1 SGHTS, CDR2 YDEGEE.

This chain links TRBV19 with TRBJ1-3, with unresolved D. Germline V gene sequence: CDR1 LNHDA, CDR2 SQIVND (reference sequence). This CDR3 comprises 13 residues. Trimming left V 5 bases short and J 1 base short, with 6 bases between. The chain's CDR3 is CASSFQSGNTIYF. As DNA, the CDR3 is TGTGCCAGTAGTTTTCAATCTGGAAACACCATATATTTT.

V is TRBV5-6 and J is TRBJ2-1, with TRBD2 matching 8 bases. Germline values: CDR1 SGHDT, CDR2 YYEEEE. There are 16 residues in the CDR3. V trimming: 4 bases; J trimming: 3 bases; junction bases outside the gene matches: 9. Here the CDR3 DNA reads TGTGCCAGCAGCACCAAACTAGCGGAACGCTACAATGAGCAGTTCTTC. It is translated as CASSTKLAERYNEQFF.

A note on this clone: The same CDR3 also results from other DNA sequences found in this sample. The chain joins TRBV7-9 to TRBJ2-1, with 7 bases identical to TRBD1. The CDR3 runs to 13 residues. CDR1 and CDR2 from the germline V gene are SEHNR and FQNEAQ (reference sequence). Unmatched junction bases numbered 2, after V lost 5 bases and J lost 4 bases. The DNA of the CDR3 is TGTGCCAGCAGCCTGGGACAGTACAATGAGCAGTTCTTC. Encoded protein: CASSLGQYNEQFF.

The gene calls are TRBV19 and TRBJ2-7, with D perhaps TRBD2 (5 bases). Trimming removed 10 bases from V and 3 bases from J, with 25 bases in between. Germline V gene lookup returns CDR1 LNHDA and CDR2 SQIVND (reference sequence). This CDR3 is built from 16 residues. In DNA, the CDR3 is TGTGCCACATCTGCCAGCGGACCCGGCCCGTTCTACGAGCAGTACTTC. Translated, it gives CATSASGPGPFYEQYF.

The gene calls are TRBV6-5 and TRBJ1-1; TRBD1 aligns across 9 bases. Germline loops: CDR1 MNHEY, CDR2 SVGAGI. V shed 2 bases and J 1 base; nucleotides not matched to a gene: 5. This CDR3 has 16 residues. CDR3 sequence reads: CASSYMGQGQNTEAFF. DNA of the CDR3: TGTGCCAGCAGTTACATGGGACAGGGACAGAACACTGAAGCTTTCTTT.

The CDR3 DNA is TGCGCCAGCAGCTCCGGGGTCTACGAGCAGTACTTC. This sequence encodes CASSSGVYEQYF. The chain combines TRBV5-1 with TRBJ2-7; D may be TRBD2 (5 bases). V was shortened by 3 bases and J by 3 bases, with 7 bases between the two germline ends. Germline V gene sequence: CDR1 SGHRS, CDR2 YFSETQ. The CDR3 has 12 amino acids.

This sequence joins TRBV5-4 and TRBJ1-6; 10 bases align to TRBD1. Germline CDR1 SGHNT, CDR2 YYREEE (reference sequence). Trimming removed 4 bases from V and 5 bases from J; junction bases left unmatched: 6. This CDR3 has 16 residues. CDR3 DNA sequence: TGTGCCAGCAGCGCCCGGGACAGGGGAAATAATTCACCCCTCCACTTT. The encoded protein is CASSARDRGNNSPLHF.

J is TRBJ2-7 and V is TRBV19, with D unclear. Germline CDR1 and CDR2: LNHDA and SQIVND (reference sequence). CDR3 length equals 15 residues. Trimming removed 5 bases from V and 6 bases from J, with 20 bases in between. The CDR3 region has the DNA TGTGCCAGTAGTCCAACGACCTCTGAGGCCGGCGAGCAGTACTTC. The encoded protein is CASSPTTSEAGEQYF.

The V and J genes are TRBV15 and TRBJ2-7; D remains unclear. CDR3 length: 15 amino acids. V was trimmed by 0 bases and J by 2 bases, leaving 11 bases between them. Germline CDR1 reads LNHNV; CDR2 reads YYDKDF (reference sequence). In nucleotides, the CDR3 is TGTGCCACCAGCAGAGATCTATCGGTACCCTACGAGCAGTACTTC. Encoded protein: CATSRDLSVPYEQYF.

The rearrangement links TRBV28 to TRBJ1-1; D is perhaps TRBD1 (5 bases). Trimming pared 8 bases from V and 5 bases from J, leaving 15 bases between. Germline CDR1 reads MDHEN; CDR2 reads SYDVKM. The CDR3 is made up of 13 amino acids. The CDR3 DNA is TGTGCCAGCTTTAAGTCCCAGGGTACTGAAGCTTTCTTT. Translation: CASFKSQGTEAFF.

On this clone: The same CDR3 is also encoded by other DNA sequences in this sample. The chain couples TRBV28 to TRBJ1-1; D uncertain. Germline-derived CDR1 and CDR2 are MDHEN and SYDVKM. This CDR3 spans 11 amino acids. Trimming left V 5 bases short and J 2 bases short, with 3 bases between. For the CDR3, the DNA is TGTGCCAGCAGTCAAAACACTGAAGCTTTCTTT. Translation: CASSQNTEAFF.

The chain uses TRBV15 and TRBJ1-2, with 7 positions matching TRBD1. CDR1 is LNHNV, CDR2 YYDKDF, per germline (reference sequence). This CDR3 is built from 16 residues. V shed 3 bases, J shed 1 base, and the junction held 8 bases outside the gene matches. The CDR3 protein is CATSSPRQGGNYGYTF. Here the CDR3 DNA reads TGTGCCACCAGCAGCCCTCGTCAGGGGGGTAACTATGGCTACACCTTC.

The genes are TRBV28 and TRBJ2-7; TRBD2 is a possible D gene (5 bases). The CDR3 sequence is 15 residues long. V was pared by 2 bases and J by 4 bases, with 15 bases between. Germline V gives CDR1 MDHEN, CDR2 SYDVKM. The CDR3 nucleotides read TGTGCCAGCAGTTTAGGCCTGGACTCTAGATACGAGCAGTACTTC. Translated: CASSLGLDSRYEQYF.

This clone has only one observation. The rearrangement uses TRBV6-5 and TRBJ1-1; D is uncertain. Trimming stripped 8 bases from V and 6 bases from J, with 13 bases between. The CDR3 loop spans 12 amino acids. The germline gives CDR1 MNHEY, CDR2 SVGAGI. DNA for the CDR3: TGTGCCAGCGGTAGGAACGGAGCTGAAGCTTTCTTT. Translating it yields CASGRNGAEAFF.

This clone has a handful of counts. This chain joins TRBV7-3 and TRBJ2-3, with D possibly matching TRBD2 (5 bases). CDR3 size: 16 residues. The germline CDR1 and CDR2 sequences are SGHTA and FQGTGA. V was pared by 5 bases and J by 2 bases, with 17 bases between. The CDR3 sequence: CASSHGLAGNTDTQYF. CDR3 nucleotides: TGTGCCAGCAGCCACGGACTTGCGGGCAACACAGATACGCAGTATTTT.

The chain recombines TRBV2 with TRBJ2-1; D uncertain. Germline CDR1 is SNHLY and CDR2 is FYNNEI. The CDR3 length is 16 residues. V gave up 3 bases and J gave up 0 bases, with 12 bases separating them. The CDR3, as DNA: TGTGCCAGCAGTGACGCCGCGGTGAGCTCCTACAATGAGCAGTTCTTC. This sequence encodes CASSDAAVSSYNEQFF.

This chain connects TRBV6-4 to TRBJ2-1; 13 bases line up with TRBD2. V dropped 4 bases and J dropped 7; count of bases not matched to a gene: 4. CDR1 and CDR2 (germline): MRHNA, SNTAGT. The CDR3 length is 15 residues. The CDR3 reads CASSGLAGGMNEQFF. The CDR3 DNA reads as TGTGCCAGCAGTGGACTAGCGGGGGGTATGAATGAGCAGTTCTTC.

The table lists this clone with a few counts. The CDR3 spells CSVAAASSYNEQFF. The CDR3, as DNA: TGCAGCGTCGCGGCTGCGAGCTCCTACAATGAGCAGTTCTTC. The chain is built from TRBV29-1 and TRBJ2-1; D gene uncertain. The CDR3 contains 14 residues. Per germline, CDR1 SQVTM and CDR2 ANQGSEA. Trimming removed 6 bases from V and 0 bases from J, with 12 bases in between.

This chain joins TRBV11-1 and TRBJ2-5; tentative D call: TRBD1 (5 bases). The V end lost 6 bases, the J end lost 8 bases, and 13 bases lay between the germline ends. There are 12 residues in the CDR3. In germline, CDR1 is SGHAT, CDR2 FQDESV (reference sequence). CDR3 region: CASSSWGETQYF. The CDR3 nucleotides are TGTGCCAGCAGTAGTTGGGGCGAAACCCAGTACTTC.

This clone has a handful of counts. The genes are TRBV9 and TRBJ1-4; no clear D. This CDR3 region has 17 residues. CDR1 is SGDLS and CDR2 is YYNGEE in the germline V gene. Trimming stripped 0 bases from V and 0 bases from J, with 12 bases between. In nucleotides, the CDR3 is TGTGCCAGCAGCGTAGGACTCGCGAGTTCAACTAATGAAAAACTGTTTTTT. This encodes CASSVGLASSTNEKLFF. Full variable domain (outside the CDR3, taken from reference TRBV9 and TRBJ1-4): DSGVTQTPKHLITATGQRVTLRCSPRSGDLSVYWYQQSLDQGLQFLIQYYNGEERAKGNILERFSAQQFPDLHSELNLSSLELGDSALYFCASSVGLASSTNEKLFFGSGTQLSVL.

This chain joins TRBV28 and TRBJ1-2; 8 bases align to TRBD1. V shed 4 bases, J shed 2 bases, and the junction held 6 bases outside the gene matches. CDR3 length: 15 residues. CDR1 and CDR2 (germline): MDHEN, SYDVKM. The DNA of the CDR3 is TGTGCCAGCAGTTCCCCCCGACAGGGGAACTATGGCTACACCTTC. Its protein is CASSSPRQGNYGYTF.

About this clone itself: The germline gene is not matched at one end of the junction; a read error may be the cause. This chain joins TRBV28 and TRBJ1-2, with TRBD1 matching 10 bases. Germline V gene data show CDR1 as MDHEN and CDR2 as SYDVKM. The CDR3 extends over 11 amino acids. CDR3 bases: TGTGCCAGCAGTCGGACAGGGGGGACTATCTTC. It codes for CASSRTGGTIF.